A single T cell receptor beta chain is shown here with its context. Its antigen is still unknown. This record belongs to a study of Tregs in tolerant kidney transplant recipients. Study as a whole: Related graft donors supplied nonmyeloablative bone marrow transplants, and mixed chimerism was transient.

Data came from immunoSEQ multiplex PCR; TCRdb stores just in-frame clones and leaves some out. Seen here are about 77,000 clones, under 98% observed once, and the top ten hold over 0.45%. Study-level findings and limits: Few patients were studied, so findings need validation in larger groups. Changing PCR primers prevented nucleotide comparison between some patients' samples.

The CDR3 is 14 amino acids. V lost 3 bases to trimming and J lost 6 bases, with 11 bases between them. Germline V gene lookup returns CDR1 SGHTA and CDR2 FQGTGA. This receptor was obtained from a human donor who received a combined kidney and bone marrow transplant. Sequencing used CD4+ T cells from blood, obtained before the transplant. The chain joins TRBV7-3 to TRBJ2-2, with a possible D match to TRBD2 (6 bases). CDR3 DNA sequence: TGTGCCAGCAGCTTGCTCAGGGAGGCCGGGGAGCTGTTTTTT. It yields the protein CASSLLREAGELFF.